This T cell receptor beta chain derives from a study of shared clonotypes between healthy human individuals. Study-level points and caveats: Some naive CD4 clonotypes, roughly 5%, turned up in common across a few donors. With few donors, the genetic and exposure-history diversity represented was limited. Across subsets, estimated richness was generally greater for naive than for memory populations.

The CDR3 loop spans 15 amino acids. Trimming stripped 2 bases from V and 3 bases from J, with 14 bases between. Germline loops: CDR1 MDHEN, CDR2 SYDVKM. This clone was seen a handful of times. No antigen is known for it. Genomic DNA from each subset was divided evenly over several immunoSEQ plates. The method was immunoSEQ multiplex PCR; TCRdb's version includes in-frame clones alone and lacks a portion of them. The sample records a few hundred thousand clones, approximately 65% being singletons. The origin of this receptor is a man aged 25-45 years in good health. Sequenced: memory CD4+ T cells sorted from blood. Specified subset: CD45RA-negative fraction. This rearrangement joins TRBV28 to TRBJ2-7; D might be TRBD1 or TRBD2, each matching 6 bases. The CDR3 loop is CASSLGGLSNYEQYF. The CDR3 region has the DNA TGTGCCAGCAGTTTAGGGGGGCTCTCTAACTACGAGCAGTACTTC. Full variable domain (missing parts from reference TRBV28 and TRBJ2-7): DVKVTQSSRYLVKRTGEKVFLECVQDMDHENMFWYRQDPGLGLRLIYFSYDVKMKEKGDIPEGYSVSREKKERFSLILESASTNQTSMYLCASSLGGLSNYEQYFGPGTRLTVT.